The rows below give T cell receptor beta chains drawn from one sample of a study of T-cell reconstitution after alpha-beta-depleted transplantation in children. TCRdb reanalysed the PCR reads using MiXCR and keeps one entry per CDR3 protein. Of about 200,000 distinct CDR3 sequences listed, roughly 7% are singletons. This sample comprised PBMCs, obtained before TCRalphabeta/CD19-depleted stem cell transplant. All receptors come from a boy between 2 and 10 years old with acute lymphoblastic leukemia, due to receive a stem cell transplant. Both conserved end residues are part of each CDR3. The D gene is left open where the match is weak. Some rows have no size entry. The others give once, few or many, or a class for an expanded clone.

>many|.|TRBJ2-7|TRBV12-3/TRBV12-4
CASSLKGHEQYF
TGTGCCAGCAGTTTGAAGGGCCACGAGCAGTACTTC
>few|.|TRBJ1-5|TRBV27
CASSLSSGRPQHF
TGTGCCAGCAGTTTGTCCTCAGGCAGGCCCCAGCATTTT
>many|TRBD2|TRBJ2-3|TRBV11-1
CASSTRLAGTADTQYF
TGTGCCAGCAGCACCCGACTAGCGGGGACGGCAGATACGCAGTATTTT
>many|.|TRBJ1-1|TRBV28
CASSGVWDVEAFF
TGTGCCAGCAGTGGGGTGTGGGACGTCGAAGCTTTCTTT
>many|TRBD2|TRBJ2-5|TRBV7-2
CASSPGTSGSETETQYF
TGTGCCAGCAGCCCAGGGACTAGCGGGAGCGAGACAGAGACCCAGTACTTC
>many|.|TRBJ2-4|TRBV7-2
CASSLLTGPGSKNIQYF
TGTGCCAGCAGCTTACTGACGGGGCCGGGGAGCAAAAACATTCAGTACTTC
>few|.|TRBJ2-1|TRBV4-3
CASSIAANGVRPYNEQFF
TGCGCCAGCAGTATAGCGGCCAACGGTGTCCGGCCCTACAATGAGCAGTTCTTC
>.|.|TRBJ1-2|TRBV6-1
CASSEHRANPGGYTF
TGTGCCAGCAGTGAACACCGGGCTAACCCCGGCGGCTACACCTTC
>few|TRBD2|TRBJ2-1|TRBV20-1
CSARGAGAGYNEQFF
TGCAGTGCTAGGGGCGCGGGAGCGGGGTACAATGAGCAGTTCTTC
>few|.|TRBJ2-3|TRBV10-3
CAISESSGPSTDTQYF
TGTGCCATCAGTGAGTCGTCAGGGCCCAGCACAGATACGCAGTATTTT
>many|TRBD2|TRBJ2-7|TRBV10-3
CAISYRTSGDYEQYF
TGTGCCATCAGTTACAGGACTAGCGGGGACTACGAGCAGTACTTC
>many|TRBD1|TRBJ2-3|TRBV7-2
CASSPRQGVTDTQYF
TGTGCCAGCAGCCCCCGACAGGGAGTAACAGATACGCAGTATTTT
>.|.|TRBJ2-7|TRBV27
CASSLSWQTYEQYF
TGTGCCAGCAGTTTATCGTGGCAGACCTACGAGCAGTACTTC
>many|TRBD1|TRBJ2-3|TRBV2
CASSDWDREEYF
TGTGCCAGCAGTGATTGGGACAGGGAAGAGTATTTT
>many|.|TRBJ1-6|TRBV20-1
CSASSRSRGKSHF
TGCAGTGCTAGTAGCCGGAGCAGGGGAAAATCCCACTTT
>many|.|TRBJ2-5|TRBV29-1
CSVDSGGARETQYF
TGCAGCGTTGATTCGGGTGGGGCTAGAGAGACCCAGTACTTC
>many|.|TRBJ1-2|TRBV20-1
CSARVDTGHGYTF
TGCAGTGCTAGAGTCGACACTGGGCACGGCTACACCTTC
>many|.|TRBJ1-4|TRBV28
CASSFGPTNEKLFF
TGTGCCAGCAGTTTCGGCCCAACTAATGAAAAACTGTTTTTT
>many|.|TRBJ2-7|TRBV28
CASSSFPAYEQYF
TGTGCCAGCAGTTCCTTCCCCGCCTACGAGCAGTACTTC
>many|TRBD1|TRBJ1-2|TRBV7-2
CASSLSDRVGANYGYTF
TGTGCCAGCAGCTTAAGCGACAGGGTGGGAGCCAACTATGGCTACACCTTC
>many|.|TRBJ2-1|TRBV11-2
CASSLVHQWQGERNEQFF
TGTGCCAGCAGCTTAGTACATCAGTGGCAGGGCGAAAGGAATGAGCAGTTCTTC
>many|.|TRBJ2-4|TRBV29-1
CSVEPTGFGIQYF
TGCAGCGTTGAACCGACAGGATTTGGCATTCAGTACTTC
>many|.|TRBJ1-1|TRBV29-1
CSAGSANTEAFF
TGCAGCGCAGGGTCGGCGAACACTGAAGCTTTCTTT
>many|.|TRBJ2-7|TRBV20-1
CSAKHRTYEQYF
TGCAGTGCTAAACACCGGACATACGAGCAGTACTTC
>.|TRBD2|TRBJ2-7|TRBV7-2
CASSFLGEGYEQYF
TGTGCCAGCAGCTTCTTGGGGGAGGGTTACGAGCAGTACTTC
>.|.|TRBJ2-5|TRBV6-2/TRBV6-3
CASSSRGWDQETQYF
TGTGCCAGCAGTTCCAGGGGTTGGGACCAAGAGACCCAGTACTTC
>many|TRBD2|TRBJ2-1|TRBV6-1
CASSSGGPVNEQFF
TGTGCCAGCTCGTCGGGGGGGCCAGTTAATGAGCAGTTCTTC
>many|TRBD2|TRBJ2-7|TRBV28
CASSRAPRLAGNEQYF
TGTGCCAGCAGCCGGGCCCCGAGACTAGCGGGTAACGAGCAGTACTTC
>few|TRBD2|TRBJ2-3|TRBV12-3/TRBV12-4
CASTPISGGLHTDTQYF
TGTGCCAGCACCCCAATCAGCGGGGGGCTGCACACAGATACGCAGTATTTT
>few|.|TRBJ2-2|TRBV18
CASSPPKRTGELFF
TGTGCCAGCTCACCACCGAAGCGCACCGGGGAGCTGTTTTTT
>few|.|TRBJ2-1|TRBV6-1
CASSPRWEDPNEQFF
TGTGCCAGCAGTCCCCGGTGGGAGGACCCCAATGAGCAGTTCTTC
>few|.|TRBJ2-1|TRBV20-1
CSAPSRRFDEQFF
TGCAGTGCTCCTTCTCGGAGATTTGATGAGCAGTTCTTC
>.|.|TRBJ1-5|TRBV12-3/TRBV12-4
CASSFGDYQPQHF
TGTGCCAGCAGTTTTGGGGATTACCAGCCCCAGCATTTT
>.|.|TRBJ2-5|TRBV24-1
CATSEDDRFQETQYF
TGTGCCACCAGTGAAGATGACAGATTTCAAGAGACCCAGTACTTC
>few|.|TRBJ2-3|TRBV14
CASSQATGSTDTQYF
TGTGCCAGCAGCCAAGCTACAGGGAGCACAGATACGCAGTATTTT
>many|TRBD2|TRBJ2-1|TRBV6-2/TRBV6-3
CASSYPGRGTVSYNEQFF
TGTGCCAGCAGTTACCCGGGGCGGGGGACCGTATCCTACAATGAGCAGTTCTTC
>many|TRBD2|TRBJ2-3|TRBV29-1
CSVSGRTDTQYF
TGCAGCGTTAGCGGGAGAACAGATACGCAGTATTTT
>.|.|TRBJ1-5|TRBV18
CASSPNKDQPQHF
TGTGCCAGCTCACCGAACAAGGATCAGCCCCAGCATTTT
>.|.|TRBJ2-3|TRBV7-9
CASSLGVDTQYF
TGTGCCAGCAGCTTAGGGGTGGATACGCAGTATTTT
>many|.|TRBJ2-7|TRBV28
CASSFAEQSYEQYF
TGTGCCAGCAGCTTTGCTGAACAAAGCTACGAGCAGTACTTC
>many|.|TRBJ2-1|TRBV28
CASSLSPGSDEQFF
TGTGCCAGCAGTTTATCCCCAGGGAGTGATGAGCAGTTCTTC
>.|.|TRBJ2-3|TRBV2
CASVPDSTTDTQYF
TGTGCCAGCGTCCCGGACTCCACCACAGATACGCAGTATTTT
>few|TRBD1|TRBJ2-2|TRBV7-2
CASSKDRGHTGELFF
TGTGCCAGCAGCAAAGACAGGGGCCACACCGGGGAGCTGTTTTTT
>.|TRBD1|TRBJ1-1|TRBV3-1
CASRLRTGGTTEAFF
TGTGCCAGCAGACTCAGGACAGGCGGGACCACTGAAGCTTTCTTT
>many|.|TRBJ2-7|TRBV18
CASSPPTGYEQYF
TGTGCCAGCTCACCACCGACCGGCTACGAGCAGTACTTC
>many|.|TRBJ2-5|TRBV14
CASSQDLGWGQETQYF
TGTGCCAGCAGCCAAGATCTTGGTTGGGGGCAAGAGACCCAGTACTTC
>many|.|TRBJ2-7|TRBV28
CASSNDQSYEQYF
TGTGCCAGCAGTAACGACCAATCCTACGAGCAGTACTTC
>.|TRBD2|TRBJ2-1|TRBV28
CATGGLAGVVGDNEQFF
TGTGCCACCGGGGGACTAGCGGGAGTTGTCGGGGACAATGAGCAGTTCTTC
>many|.|TRBJ1-1|TRBV29-1
CSVTRGRETEAFF
TGCAGCGTTACTAGGGGAAGAGAAACTGAAGCTTTCTTT
>many|.|TRBJ1-4|TRBV29-1
CSVEMRAHNEKLFF
TGCAGCGTTGAGATGAGGGCCCATAATGAAAAACTGTTTTTT
>few|TRBD1|TRBJ1-2|TRBV5-1
CASSLTGGTSLNYGYTF
TGCGCCAGCAGCCTAACAGGGGGCACCTCCCTTAACTATGGCTACACCTTC
>.|.|TRBJ2-3|TRBV4-3
CASSQVGEGQGWTDTQYF
TGCGCCAGCAGCCAAGTGGGGGAAGGGCAGGGCTGGACAGATACGCAGTATTTT
>.|TRBD1|TRBJ2-7|TRBV7-9
CASSFGIRTGGFREQYF
TGTGCCAGCAGCTTTGGGATCCGGACAGGGGGCTTTCGGGAGCAGTACTTC
>many|.|TRBJ1-5|TRBV12-3/TRBV12-4
CASSLGGASQPQHF
TGTGCCAGCAGTTTAGGGGGGGCGAGTCAGCCCCAGCATTTT
>many|.|TRBJ1-4|TRBV2
CASTRDFGEKLFF
TGTGCCAGCACCAGGGACTTTGGCGAAAAACTGTTTTTT
>.|TRBD1|TRBJ1-5|TRBV28
CASSSGTGKNQPQHF
TGTGCCAGCAGTTCCGGGACAGGGAAGAATCAGCCCCAGCATTTT
>medium-sized|.|TRBJ2-2|TRBV12-3/TRBV12-4
CASSLVPDTGELFF
TGTGCCAGCAGTTTGGTTCCAGACACCGGGGAGCTGTTTTTT
>few|TRBD1|TRBJ2-7|TRBV7-2
CASSGRDRGPTYEQYF
TGTGCCAGCAGCGGCCGGGACAGGGGTCCTACCTACGAGCAGTACTTC
>.|TRBD2|TRBJ2-7|TRBV14
CASSHYGLSGRIYEQYF
TGTGCCAGCAGCCACTACGGACTAAGCGGGAGAATCTACGAGCAGTACTTC
>.|TRBD2|TRBJ2-7|TRBV4-2
CASSTYPTSLSVNSYEQYF
TGTGCCAGCAGTACTTACCCGACTAGCTTATCCGTGAACTCCTACGAGCAGTACTTC